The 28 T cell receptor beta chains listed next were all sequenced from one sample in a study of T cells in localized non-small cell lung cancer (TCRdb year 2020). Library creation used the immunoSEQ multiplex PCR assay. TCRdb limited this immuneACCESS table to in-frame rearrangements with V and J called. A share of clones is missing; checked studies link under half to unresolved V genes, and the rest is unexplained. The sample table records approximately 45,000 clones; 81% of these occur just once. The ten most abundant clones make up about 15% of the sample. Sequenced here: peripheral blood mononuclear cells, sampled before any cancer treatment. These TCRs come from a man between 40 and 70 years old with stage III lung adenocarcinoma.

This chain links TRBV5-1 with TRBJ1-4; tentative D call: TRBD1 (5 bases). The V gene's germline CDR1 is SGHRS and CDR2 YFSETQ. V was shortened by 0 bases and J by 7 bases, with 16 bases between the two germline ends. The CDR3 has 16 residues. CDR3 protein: CASSLDGWGSGEKLFF. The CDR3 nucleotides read TGCGCCAGCAGCTTGGACGGGTGGGGGAGCGGTGAAAAACTGTTTTTT.

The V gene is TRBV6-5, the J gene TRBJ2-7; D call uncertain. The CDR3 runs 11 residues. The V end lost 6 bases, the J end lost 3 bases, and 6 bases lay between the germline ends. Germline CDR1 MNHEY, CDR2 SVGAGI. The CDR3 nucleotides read TGTGCCAGCAGCCGTGTCTACGAGCAGTACTTC. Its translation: CASSRVYEQYF.

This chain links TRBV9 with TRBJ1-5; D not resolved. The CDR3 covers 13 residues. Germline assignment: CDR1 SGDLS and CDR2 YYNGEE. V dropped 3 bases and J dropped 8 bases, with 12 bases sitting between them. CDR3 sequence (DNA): TGTGCCAGCAGCGCGGGCCCCGAGGAGCCCCAGCATTTT. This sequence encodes CASSAGPEEPQHF.

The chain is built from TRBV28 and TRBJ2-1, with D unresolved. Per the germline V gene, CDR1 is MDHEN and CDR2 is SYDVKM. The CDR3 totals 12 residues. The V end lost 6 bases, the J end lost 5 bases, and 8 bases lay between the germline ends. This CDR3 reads CASSNRNNEQFF. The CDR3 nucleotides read TGTGCCAGCAGCAACCGAAACAATGAGCAGTTCTTC.

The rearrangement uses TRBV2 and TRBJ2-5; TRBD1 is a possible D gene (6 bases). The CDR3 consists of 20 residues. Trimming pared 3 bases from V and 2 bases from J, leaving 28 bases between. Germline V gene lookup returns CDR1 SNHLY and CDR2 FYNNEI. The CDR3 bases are TGTGCCAGCAGTGATTCCCCTGGGACAATGAAGCCGGAGCTACAAGAGACCCAGTACTTC. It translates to CASSDSPGTMKPELQETQYF.

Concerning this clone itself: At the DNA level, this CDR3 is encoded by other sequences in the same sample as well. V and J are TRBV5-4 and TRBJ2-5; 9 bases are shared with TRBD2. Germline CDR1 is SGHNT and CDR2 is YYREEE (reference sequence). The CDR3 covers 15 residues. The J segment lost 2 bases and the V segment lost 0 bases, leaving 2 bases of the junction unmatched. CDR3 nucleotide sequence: TGTGCCAGCAGCTTGGGGCTAGCGGGGCAAGAGACCCAGTACTTC. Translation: CASSLGLAGQETQYF. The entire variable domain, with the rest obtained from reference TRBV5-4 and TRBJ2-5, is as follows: ETGVTQSPTHLIKTRGQQVTLRCSSQSGHNTVSWYQQALGQGPQFIFQYYREEENGRGNFPPRFSGLQFPNYSSELNVNALELDDSALYLCASSLGLAGQETQYFGPGTRLLVL.

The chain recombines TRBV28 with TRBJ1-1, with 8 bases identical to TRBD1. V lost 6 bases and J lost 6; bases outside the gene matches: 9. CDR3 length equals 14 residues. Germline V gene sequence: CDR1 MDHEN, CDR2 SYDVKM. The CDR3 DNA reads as TGTGCCAGCAGCATCGGGACAGGCAGAGCTGAAGCTTTCTTT. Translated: CASSIGTGRAEAFF.

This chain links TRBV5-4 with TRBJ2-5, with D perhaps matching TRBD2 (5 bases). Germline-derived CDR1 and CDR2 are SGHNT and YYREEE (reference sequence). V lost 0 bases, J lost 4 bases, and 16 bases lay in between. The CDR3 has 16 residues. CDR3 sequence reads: CASSLGSTRALETQYF. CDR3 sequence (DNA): TGTGCCAGCAGCTTGGGTTCCACTAGGGCCTTAGAGACCCAGTACTTC.

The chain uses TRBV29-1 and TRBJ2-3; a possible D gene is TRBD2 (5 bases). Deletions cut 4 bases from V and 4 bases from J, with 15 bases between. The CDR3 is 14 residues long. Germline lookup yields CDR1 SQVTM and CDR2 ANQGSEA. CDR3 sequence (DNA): TGCAGCGTTGTACGAGGATCTAGCCCAGATACGCAGTATTTT. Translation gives CSVVRGSSPDTQYF.

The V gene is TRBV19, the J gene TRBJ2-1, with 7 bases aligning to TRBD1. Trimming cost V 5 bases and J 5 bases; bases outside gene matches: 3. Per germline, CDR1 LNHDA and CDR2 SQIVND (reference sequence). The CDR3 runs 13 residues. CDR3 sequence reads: CASSSTGDNEQFF. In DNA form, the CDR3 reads TGTGCCAGTAGTTCCACAGGGGACAATGAGCAGTTCTTC. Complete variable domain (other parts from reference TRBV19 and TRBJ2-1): DGGITQSPKYLFRKEGQNVTLSCEQNLNHDAMYWYRQDPGQGLRLIYYSQIVNDFQKGDIAEGYSVSREKKESFPLTVTSAQKNPTAFYLCASSSTGDNEQFFGPGTRLTVL.

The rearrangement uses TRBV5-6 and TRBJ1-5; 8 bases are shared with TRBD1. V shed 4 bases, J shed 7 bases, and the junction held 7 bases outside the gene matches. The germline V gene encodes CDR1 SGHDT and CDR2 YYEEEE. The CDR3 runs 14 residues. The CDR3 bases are TGTGCCAGCAGCGGACAGGGAGAATACCAGCCCCAGCATTTT. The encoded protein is CASSGQGEYQPQHF.

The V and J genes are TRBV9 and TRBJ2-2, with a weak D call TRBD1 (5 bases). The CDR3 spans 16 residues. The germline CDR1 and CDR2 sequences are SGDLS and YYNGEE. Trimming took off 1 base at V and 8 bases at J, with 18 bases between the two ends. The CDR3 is CASSVYWTTSSGELFF. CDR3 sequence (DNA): TGTGCCAGCAGCGTATACTGGACAACCTCGAGTGGGGAGCTGTTTTTT.

The CDR3 DNA follows: TGCGCCAGCAGCCAAGTGGTCAGCCATACGACTAATGAAAAACTGTTTTTT. Its translation is CASSQVVSHTTNEKLFF. The chain combines TRBV4-1 with TRBJ1-4; D gene unclear. CDR1 and CDR2 from the germline V gene are MGHRA and YSYEKL. V was clipped by 1 base and J by 2 bases, with 14 bases between them. This CDR3 has 17 residues.

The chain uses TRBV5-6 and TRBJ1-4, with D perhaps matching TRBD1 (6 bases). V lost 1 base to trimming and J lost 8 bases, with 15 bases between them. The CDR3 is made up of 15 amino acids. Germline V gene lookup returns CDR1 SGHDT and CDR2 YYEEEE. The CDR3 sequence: CASSLLAGGREKLFF. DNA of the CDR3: TGTGCCAGCAGCTTGTTAGCCGGGGGCCGGGAAAAACTGTTTTTT.

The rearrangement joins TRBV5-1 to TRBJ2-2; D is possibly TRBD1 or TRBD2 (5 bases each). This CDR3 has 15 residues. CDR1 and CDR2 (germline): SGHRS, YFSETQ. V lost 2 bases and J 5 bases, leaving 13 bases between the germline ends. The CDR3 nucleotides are TGCGCCAGCAGCTTTCAGGGTGGGGGAACCGGGGAGCTGTTTTTT. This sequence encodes CASSFQGGGTGELFF.

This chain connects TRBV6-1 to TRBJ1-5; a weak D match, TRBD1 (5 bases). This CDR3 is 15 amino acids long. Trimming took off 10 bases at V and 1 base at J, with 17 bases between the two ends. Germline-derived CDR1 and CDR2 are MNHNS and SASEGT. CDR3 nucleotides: TGTGCCACCACGAAGGACAACTGGAGCAATCAGCCCCAGCATTTT. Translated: CATTKDNWSNQPQHF.

CDR3 in amino acids: CASTAASTDTQYF. CDR3 nucleotides: TGTGCCAGTACCGCAGCGAGCACAGATACGCAGTATTTT. The chain combines TRBV19 with TRBJ2-3, with unresolved D. CDR3 length: 13 amino acids. CDR1 is LNHDA, CDR2 SQIVND, per germline (reference sequence). Deletions cut 7 bases from V and 0 bases from J, with 8 bases between.

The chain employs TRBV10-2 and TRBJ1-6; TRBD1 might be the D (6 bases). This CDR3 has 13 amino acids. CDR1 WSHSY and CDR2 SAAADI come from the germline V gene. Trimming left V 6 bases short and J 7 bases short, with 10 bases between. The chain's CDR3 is CASRTGINSPLHF. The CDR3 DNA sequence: TGCGCCAGCAGAACAGGGATAAATTCACCCCTCCACTTT.

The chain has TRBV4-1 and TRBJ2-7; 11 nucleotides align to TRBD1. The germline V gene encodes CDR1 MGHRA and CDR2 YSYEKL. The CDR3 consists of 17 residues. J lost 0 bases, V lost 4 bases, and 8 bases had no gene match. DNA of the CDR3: TGCGCCAGCAGCCTTTCTACCGGGACAGGGGGCTCCTACGAGCAGTACTTC. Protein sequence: CASSLSTGTGGSYEQYF.

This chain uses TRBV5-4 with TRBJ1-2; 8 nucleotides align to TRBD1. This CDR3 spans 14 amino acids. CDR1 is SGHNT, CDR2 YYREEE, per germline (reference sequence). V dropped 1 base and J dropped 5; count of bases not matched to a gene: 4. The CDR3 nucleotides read TGTGCCAGCAGCTTGCAGGGGGCGCGATATGGCTACACCTTC. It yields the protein CASSLQGARYGYTF.

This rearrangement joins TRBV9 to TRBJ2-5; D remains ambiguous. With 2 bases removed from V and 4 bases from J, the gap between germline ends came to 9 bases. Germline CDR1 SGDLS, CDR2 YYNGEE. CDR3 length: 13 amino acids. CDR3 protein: CASSVEKGETQYF. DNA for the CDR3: TGTGCCAGCAGCGTCGAAAAGGGAGAGACCCAGTACTTC.

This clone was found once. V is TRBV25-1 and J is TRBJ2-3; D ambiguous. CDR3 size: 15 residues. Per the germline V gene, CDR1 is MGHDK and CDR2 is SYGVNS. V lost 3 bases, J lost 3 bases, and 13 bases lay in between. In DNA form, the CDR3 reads TGTGCCAGCAGTGATCCAAGTTTCGGGACAGATACGCAGTATTTT. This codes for CASSDPSFGTDTQYF.

The CDR3 sequence: CASSLFRLKDNEQFF. The CDR3 DNA is TGTGCCAGCAGCTTGTTTAGGTTAAAGGACAATGAGCAGTTCTTC. The chain is built from TRBV11-2 and TRBJ2-1; D gene ambiguous. CDR3 length equals 15 residues. Germline CDR1 reads SGHAT; CDR2 reads FQNNGV. The V end lost 3 bases, the J end lost 5 bases, and 14 bases lay between the germline ends.

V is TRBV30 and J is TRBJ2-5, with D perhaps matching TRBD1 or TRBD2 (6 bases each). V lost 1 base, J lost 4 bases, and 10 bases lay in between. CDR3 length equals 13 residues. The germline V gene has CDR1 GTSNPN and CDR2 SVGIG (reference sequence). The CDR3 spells CAWSGGAGETQYF. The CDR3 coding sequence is TGTGCCTGGAGTGGGGGGGCAGGAGAGACCCAGTACTTC.

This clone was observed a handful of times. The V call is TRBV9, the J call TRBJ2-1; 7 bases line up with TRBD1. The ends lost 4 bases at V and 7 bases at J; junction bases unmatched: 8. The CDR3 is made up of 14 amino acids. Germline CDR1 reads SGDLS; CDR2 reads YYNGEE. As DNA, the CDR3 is TGTGCCAGCAGCCTGACAGGGAATTCGAATGAGCAGTTCTTC. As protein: CASSLTGNSNEQFF.

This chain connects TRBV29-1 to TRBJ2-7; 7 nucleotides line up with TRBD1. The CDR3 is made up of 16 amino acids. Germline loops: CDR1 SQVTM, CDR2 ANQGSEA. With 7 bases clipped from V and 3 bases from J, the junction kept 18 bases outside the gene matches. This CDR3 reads CSARDSEGDTDYEQYF. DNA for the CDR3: TGCAGCGCAAGGGACAGCGAAGGGGATACTGACTACGAGCAGTACTTC.

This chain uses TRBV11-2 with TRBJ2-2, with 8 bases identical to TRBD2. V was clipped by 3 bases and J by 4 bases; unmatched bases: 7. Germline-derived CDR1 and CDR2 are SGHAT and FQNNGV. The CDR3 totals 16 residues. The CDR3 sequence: CASSFPSGTSTGELFF. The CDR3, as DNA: TGTGCCAGCAGCTTCCCCTCCGGGACTAGCACCGGGGAGCTGTTTTTT.

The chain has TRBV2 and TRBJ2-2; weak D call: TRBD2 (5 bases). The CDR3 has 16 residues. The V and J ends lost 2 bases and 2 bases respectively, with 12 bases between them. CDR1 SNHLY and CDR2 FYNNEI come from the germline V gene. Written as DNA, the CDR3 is TGTGCCAGCAGTGAAAATAGGCTAGCCAACACCGGGGAGCTGTTTTTT. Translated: CASSENRLANTGELFF.